This T cell receptor (beta chain) was captured by sequencing in a study of blood T cell repertoires in COVID-19. This CDR3 spans 16 amino acids. Germline V gene lookup returns CDR1 WSHSY and CDR2 SAAADI. V dropped 6 bases and J dropped 8; count of bases not matched to a gene: 15. This table comes from immunoSEQ multiplex PCR, and its TCRdb copy is limited to in-frame clones, with some not included. In the table there are 250,000 to 300,000 clones, 83% of which are singletons. The receptor's source is a man between 60 and 70 years old who had recovered from COVID-19. This chain joins TRBV10-2 and TRBJ2-1; 8 bases agree with TRBD2. The sample taken for sequencing was peripheral blood. This CDR3 reads CASRIPGLGFFDEQFF. CDR3 coding DNA: TGCGCCAGCAGAATCCCGGGACTAGGTTTTTTCGATGAGCAGTTCTTC.